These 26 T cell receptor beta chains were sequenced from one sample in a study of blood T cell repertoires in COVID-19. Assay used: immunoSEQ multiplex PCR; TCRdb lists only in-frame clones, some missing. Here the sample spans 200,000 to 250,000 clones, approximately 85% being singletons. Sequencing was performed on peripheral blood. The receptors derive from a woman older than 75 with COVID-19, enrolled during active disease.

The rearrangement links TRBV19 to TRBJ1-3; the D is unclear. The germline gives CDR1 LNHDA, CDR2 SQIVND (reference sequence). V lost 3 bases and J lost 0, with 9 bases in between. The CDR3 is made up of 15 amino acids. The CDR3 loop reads CASSIRQFSGNTIYF. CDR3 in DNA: TGTGCCAGTAGTATCCGCCAGTTCTCTGGAAACACCATATATTTT.

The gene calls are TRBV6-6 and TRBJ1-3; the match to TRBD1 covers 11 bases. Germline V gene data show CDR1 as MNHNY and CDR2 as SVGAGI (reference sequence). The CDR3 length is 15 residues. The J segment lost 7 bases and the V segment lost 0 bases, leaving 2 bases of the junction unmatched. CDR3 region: CASSYSGQGGNTIYF. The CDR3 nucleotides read TGTGCCAGCAGTTACTCGGGACAGGGGGGCAACACCATATATTTT.

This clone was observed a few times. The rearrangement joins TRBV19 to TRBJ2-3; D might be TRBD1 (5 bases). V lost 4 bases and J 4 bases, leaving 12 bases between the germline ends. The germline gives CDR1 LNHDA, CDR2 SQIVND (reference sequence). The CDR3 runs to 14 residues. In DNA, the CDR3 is TGTGCCAGTAGTAGGCAGGGTGCCGCAGATACGCAGTATTTT. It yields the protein CASSRQGAADTQYF. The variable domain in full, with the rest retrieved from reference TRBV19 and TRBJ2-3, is DGGITQSPKYLFRKEGQNVTLSCEQNLNHDAMYWYRQDPGQGLRLIYYSQIVNDFQKGDIAEGYSVSREKKESFPLTVTSAQKNPTAFYLCASSRQGAADTQYFGPGTRLTVL.

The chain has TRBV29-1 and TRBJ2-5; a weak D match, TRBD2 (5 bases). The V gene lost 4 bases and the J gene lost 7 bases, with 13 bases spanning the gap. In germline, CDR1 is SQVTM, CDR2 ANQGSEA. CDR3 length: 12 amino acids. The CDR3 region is CSVVNERRTQYF. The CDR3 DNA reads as TGCAGCGTTGTTAACGAGCGGAGGACCCAGTACTTC. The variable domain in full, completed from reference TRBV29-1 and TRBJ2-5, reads SAVISQKPSRDICQRGTSLTIQCQVDSQVTMMFWYRQQPGQSLTLIATANQGSEATYESGFVIDKFPISRPNLTFSTLTVSNMSPEDSSIYLCSVVNERRTQYFGPGTRLLVL.

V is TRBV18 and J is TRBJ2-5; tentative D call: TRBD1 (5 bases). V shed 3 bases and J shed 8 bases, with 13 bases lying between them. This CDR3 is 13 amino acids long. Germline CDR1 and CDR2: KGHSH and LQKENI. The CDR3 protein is CASSPGQVETQYF. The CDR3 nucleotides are TGTGCCAGCTCACCCGGACAAGTGGAAACCCAGTACTTC.

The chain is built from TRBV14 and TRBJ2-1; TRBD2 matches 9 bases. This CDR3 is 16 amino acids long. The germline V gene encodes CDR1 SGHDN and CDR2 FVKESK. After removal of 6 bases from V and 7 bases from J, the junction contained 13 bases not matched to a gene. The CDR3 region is CASSPTAGGSNNEQFF. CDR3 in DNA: TGTGCCAGCAGTCCGACGGCGGGGGGGTCCAATAATGAGCAGTTCTTC. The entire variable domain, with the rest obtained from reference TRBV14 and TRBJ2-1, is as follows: EAGVTQFPSHSVIEKGQTVTLRCDPISGHDNLYWYRRVMGKEIKFLLHFVKESKQDESGMPNNRFLAERTGGTYSTLKVQPAELEDSGVYFCASSPTAGGSNNEQFFGPGTRLTVL.

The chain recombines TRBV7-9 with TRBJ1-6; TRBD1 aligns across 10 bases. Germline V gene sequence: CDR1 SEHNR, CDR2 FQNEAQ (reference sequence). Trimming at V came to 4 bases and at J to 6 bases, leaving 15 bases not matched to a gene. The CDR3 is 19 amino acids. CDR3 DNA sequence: TGTGCCAGCAGCTCGCTAGGGACAGGGGCCCTTTTCCCTAATTCACCCCTCCACTTT. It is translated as CASSSLGTGALFPNSPLHF.

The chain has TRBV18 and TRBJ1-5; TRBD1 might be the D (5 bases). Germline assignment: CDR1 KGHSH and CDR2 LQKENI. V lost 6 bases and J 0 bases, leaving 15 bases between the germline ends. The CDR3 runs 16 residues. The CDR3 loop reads CASSPDTYNSNQPQHF. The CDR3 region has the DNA TGTGCCAGCTCCCCGGACACCTATAATAGCAATCAGCCCCAGCATTTT.

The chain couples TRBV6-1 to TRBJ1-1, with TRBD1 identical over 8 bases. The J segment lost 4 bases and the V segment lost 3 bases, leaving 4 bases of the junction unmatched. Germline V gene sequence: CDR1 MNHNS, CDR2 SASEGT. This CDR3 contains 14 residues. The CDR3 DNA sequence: TGTGCCAGCAGTGACGACAGGGGCGGCACTGAAGCTTTCTTT. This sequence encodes CASSDDRGGTEAFF.

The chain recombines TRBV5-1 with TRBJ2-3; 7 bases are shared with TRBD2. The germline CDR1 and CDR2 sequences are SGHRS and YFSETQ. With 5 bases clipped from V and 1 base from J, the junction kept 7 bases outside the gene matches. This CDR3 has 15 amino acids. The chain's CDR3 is CASRESGDRTDTQYF. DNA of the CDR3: TGCGCCAGCAGGGAGAGCGGGGACCGCACAGATACGCAGTATTTT.

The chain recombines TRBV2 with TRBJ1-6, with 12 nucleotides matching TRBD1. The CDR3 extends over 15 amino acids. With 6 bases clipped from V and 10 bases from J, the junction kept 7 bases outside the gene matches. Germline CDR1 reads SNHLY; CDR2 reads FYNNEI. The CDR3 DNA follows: TGTGCCAGCAGCAGGGACAGGGGGCGGGCGTCACCCCTCCACTTT. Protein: CASSRDRGRASPLHF.

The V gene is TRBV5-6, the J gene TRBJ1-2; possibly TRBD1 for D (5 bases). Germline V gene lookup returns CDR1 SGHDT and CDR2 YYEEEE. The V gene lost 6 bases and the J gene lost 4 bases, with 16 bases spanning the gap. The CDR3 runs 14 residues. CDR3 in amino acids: CASTTNGGSYGYTF. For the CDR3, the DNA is TGTGCCAGCACTACCAACGGGGGGTCCTATGGCTACACCTTC.

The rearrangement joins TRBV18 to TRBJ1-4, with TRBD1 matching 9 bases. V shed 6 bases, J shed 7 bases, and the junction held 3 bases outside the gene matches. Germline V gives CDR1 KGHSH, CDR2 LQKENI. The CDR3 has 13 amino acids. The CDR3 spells CASSGTGSEKLFF. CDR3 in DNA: TGTGCCAGCTCTGGGACAGGGAGTGAAAAACTGTTTTTT.

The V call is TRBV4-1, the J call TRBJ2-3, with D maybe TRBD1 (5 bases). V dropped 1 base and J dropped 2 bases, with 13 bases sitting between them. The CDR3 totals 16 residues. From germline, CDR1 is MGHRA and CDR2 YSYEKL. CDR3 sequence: CASSQGLGRPTDTQYF. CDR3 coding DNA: TGCGCCAGCAGCCAAGGACTGGGGCGACCCACAGATACGCAGTATTTT.

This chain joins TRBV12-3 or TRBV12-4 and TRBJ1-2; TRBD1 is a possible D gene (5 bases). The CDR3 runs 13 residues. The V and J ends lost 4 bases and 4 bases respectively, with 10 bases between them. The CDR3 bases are TGTGCCAGCAGTTGGAGCAGGGCCTATGGCTACACCTTC. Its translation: CASSWSRAYGYTF.

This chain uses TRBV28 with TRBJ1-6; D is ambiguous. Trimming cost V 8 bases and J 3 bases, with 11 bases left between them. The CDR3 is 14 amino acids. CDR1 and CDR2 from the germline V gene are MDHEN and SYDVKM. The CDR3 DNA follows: TGTGCCAGCTGGCGAGGGCTCTATAATTCACCCCTCCACTTT. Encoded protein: CASWRGLYNSPLHF.

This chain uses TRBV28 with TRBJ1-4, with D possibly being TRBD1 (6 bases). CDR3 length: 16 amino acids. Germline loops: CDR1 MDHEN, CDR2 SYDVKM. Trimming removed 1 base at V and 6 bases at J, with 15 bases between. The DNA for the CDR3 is TGTGCCAGCAGTTTATTCCGTCACAGGGATGATGAAAAACTGTTTTTT. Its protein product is CASSLFRHRDDEKLFF.

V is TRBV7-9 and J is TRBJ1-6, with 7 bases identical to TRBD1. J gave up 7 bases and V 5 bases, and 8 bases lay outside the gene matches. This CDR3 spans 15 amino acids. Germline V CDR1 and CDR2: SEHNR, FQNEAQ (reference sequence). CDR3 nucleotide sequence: TGTGCCAGCAGCCTCAGGGGGGCAGGGAATTCACCCCTCCACTTT. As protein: CASSLRGAGNSPLHF.

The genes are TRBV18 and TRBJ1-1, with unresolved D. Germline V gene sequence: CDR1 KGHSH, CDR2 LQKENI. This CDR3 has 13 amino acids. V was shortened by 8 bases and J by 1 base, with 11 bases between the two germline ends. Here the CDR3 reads CASGGSRNTEAFF. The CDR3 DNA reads TGTGCCAGCGGAGGCAGCCGGAACACTGAAGCTTTCTTT.

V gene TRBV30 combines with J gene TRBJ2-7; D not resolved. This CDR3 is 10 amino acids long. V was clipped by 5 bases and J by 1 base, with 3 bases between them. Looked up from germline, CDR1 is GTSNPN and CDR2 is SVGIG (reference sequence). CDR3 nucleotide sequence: TGTGCCTGGTCTTCCTACGAGCAGTACTTC. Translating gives CAWSSYEQYF.

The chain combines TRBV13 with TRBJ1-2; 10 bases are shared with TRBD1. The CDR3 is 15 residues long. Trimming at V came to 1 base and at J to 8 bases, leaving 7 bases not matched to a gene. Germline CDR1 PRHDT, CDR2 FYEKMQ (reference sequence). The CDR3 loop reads CASSLDGQGVGGYTF. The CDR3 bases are TGTGCCAGCAGCTTAGATGGACAGGGGGTAGGCGGCTACACCTTC.

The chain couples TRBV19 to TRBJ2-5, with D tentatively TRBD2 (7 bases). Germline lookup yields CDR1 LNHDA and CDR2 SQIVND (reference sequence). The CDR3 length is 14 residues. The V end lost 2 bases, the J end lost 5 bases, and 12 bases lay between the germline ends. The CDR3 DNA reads TGTGCCAGTAGTATAAGGGGGGGAGGGGAGACCCAGTACTTC. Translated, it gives CASSIRGGGETQYF.

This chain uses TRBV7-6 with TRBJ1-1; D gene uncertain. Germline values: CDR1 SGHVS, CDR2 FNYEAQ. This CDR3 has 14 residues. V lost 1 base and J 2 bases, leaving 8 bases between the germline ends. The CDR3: CASSLGRSNTEAFF. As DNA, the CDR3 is TGTGCCAGCAGCTTAGGCAGGTCAAACACTGAAGCTTTCTTT.

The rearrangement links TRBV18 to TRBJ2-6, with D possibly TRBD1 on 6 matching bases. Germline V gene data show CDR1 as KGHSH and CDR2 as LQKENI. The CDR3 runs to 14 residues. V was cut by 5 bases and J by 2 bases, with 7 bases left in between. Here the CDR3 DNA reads TGTGCCAGCTCAGAGGGGGCTGGGGCCAACGTCCTGACTTTC. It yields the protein CASSEGAGANVLTF. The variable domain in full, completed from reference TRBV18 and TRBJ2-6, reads NAGVMQNPRHLVRRRGQEARLRCSPMKGHSHVYWYRQLPEEGLKFMVYLQKENIIDESGMPKERFSAEFPKEGPSILRIQQVVRGDSAAYFCASSEGAGANVLTFGAGSRLTVL.

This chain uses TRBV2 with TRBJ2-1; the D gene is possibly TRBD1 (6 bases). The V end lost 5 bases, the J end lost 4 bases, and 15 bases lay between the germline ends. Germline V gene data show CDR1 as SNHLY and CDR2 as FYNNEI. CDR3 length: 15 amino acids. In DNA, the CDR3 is TGTGCCAGCAGTCGACTGGCTCAGGGGTACAATGAGCAGTTCTTC. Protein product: CASSRLAQGYNEQFF.

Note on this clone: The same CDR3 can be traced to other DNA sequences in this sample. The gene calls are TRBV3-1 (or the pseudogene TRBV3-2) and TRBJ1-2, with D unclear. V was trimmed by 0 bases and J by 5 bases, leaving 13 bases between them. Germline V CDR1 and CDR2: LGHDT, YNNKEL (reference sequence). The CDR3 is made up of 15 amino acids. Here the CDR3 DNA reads TGTGCCAGCAGCCAAGAAACCACAGTCTCATATGGCTACACCTTC. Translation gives CASSQETTVSYGYTF.